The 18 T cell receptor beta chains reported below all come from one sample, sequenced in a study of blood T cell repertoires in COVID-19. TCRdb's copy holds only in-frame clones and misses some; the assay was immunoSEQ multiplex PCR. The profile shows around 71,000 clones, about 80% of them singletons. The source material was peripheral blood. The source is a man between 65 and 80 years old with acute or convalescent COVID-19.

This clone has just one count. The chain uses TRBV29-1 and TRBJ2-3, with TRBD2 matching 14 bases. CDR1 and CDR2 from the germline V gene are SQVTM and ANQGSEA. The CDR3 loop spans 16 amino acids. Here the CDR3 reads CRVQGLAGESTDTQYF. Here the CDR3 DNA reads TGCAGAGTCCAGGGACTAGCGGGAGAAAGCACAGATACGCAGTATTTT.

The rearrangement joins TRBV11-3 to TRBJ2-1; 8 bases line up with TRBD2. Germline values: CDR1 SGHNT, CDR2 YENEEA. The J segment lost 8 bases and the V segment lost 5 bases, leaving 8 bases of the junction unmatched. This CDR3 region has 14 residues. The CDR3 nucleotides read TGTGCCAGCAGCCTGAGCGGGAGTGGTGATGAGCAGTTCTTC. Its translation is CASSLSGSGDEQFF.

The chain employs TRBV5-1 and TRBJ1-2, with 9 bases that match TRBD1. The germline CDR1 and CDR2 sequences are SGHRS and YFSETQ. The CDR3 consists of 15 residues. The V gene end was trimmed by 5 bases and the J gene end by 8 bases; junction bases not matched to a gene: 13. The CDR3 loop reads CASSTGTGTLEGYTF. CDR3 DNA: TGCGCCAGCAGTACCGGGACAGGGACACTCGAGGGCTACACCTTC. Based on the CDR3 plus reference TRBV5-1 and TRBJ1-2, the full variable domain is KAGVTQTPRYLIKTRGQQVTLSCSPISGHRSVSWYQQTPGQGLQFLFEYFSETQRNKGNFPGRFSGRQFSNSRSEMNVSTLELGDSALYLCASSTGTGTLEGYTFGSGTRLTVV.

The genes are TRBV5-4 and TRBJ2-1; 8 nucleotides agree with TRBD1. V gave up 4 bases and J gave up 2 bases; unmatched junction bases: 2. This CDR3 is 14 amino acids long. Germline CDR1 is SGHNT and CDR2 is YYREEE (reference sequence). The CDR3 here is CASSARGPYNEQFF. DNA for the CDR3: TGTGCCAGCAGCGCCAGGGGGCCCTACAATGAGCAGTTCTTC.

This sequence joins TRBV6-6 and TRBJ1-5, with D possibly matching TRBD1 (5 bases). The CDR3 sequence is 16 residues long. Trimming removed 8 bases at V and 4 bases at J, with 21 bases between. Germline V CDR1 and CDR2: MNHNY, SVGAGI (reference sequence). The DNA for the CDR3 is TGTGCCAGCGGGGGAGGGGACGTCAGGACAAATCAGCCCCAGCATTTT. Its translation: CASGGGDVRTNQPQHF.

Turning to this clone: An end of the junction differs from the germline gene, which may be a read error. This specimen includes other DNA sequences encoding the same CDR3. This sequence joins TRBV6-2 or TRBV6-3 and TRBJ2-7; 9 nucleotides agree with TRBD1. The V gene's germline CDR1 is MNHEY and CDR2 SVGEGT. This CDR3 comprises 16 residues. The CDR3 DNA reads TGTGCTAGCAGCACGGAAAGGGGACAGGGAGGCTACGAGCAGTACTTC. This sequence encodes CASSTERGQGGYEQYF.

The CDR3 bases are TGCGCCAGCAGCACGGACAGGATGATCGAGCAGTACTTC. Translation gives CASSTDRMIEQYF. The chain recombines TRBV5-1 with TRBJ2-7; TRBD1 agrees at 7 bases. Germline V lookup: CDR1 SGHRS, CDR2 YFSETQ. There are 13 residues in the CDR3. Losses at the gene ends were 4 bases for V and 6 bases for J; bases not matched to a gene: 7. The complete variable domain, with remaining parts taken from reference TRBV5-1 and TRBJ2-7, reads KAGVTQTPRYLIKTRGQQVTLSCSPISGHRSVSWYQQTPGQGLQFLFEYFSETQRNKGNFPGRFSGRQFSNSRSEMNVSTLELGDSALYLCASSTDRMIEQYFGPGTRLTVT.

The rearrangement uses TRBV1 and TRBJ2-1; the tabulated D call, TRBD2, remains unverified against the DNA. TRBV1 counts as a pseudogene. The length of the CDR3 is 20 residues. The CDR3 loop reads CTSSQEVQRGSPSSYNEQFF. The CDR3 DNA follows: TGCACCAGCAGCCAAGAAGTCCAGCGGGGATCACCCAGCTCCTACAATGAGCAGTTCTTC.

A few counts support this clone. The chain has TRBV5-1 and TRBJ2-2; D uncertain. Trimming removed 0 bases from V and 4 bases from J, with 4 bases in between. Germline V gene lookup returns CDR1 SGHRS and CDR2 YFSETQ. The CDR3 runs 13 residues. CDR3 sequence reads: CASSLASTGELFF. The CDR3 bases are TGCGCCAGCAGCTTGGCCTCCACCGGGGAGCTGTTTTTT.

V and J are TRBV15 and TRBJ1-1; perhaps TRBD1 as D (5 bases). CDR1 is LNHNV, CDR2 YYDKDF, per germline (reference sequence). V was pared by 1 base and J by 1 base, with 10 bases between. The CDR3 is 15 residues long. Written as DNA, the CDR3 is TGTGCCACCAGCAGAGGCAACAGGAGGAACACTGAAGCTTTCTTT. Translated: CATSRGNRRNTEAFF.

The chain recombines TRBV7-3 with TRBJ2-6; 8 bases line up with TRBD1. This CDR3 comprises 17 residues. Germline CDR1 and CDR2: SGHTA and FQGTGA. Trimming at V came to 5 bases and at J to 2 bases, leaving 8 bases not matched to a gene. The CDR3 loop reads CASSPYLTGAGANVLTF. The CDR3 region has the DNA TGTGCCAGCAGCCCATATCTGACAGGGGCTGGGGCCAACGTCCTGACTTTC.

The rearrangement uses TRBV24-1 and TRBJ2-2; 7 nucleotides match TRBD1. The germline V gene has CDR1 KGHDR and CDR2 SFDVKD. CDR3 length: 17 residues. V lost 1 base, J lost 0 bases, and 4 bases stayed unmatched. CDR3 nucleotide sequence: TGTGCCACCAGTGATTTTAGGGGGCCAACGAACACCGGGGAGCTGTTTTTT. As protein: CATSDFRGPTNTGELFF.

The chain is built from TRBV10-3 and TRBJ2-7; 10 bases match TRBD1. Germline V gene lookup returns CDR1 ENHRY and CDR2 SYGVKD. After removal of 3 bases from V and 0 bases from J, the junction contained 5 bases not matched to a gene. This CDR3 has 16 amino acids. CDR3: CAISDRDRGGSYEQYF. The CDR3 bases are TGTGCCATCAGTGACCGGGACAGGGGAGGCTCCTACGAGCAGTACTTC.

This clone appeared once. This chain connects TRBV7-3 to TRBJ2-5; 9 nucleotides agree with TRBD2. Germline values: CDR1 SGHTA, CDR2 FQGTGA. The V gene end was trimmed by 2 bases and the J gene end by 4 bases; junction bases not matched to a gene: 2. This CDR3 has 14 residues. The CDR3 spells CASSLGGRAETQYF. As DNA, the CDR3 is TGTGCCAGCAGCTTAGGCGGGAGGGCAGAGACCCAGTACTTC.

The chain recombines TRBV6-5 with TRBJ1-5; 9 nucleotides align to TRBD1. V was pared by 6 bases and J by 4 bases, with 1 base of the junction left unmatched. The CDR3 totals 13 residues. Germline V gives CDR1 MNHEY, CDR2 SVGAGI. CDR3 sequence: CASSDRGNQPQHF. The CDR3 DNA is TGTGCCAGCAGCGACAGGGGGAATCAGCCCCAGCATTTT.

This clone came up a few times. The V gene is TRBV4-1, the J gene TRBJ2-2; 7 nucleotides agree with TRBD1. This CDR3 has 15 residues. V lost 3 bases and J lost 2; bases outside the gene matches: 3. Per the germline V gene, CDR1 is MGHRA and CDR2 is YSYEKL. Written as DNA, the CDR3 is TGCGCCAGCAGCCATGGGGACAGTAACACCGGGGAGCTGTTTTTT. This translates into CASSHGDSNTGELFF.

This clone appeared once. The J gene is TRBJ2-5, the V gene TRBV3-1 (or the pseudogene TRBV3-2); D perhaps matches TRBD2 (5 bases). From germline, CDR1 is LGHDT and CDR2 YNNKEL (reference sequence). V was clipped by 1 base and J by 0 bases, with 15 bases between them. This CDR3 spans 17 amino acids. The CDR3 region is CASSQVRSGVNQETQYF. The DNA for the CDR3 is TGTGCCAGCAGCCAAGTTCGCAGCGGAGTAAACCAAGAGACCCAGTACTTC.

CDR3 coding DNA: TGCGCCAGCAGCCAAGAAGACACAGCGGGAGGTTTCTACGAGCAGTACTTC. It codes for CASSQEDTAGGFYEQYF. This rearrangement joins TRBV4-1 to TRBJ2-7, with 9 bases aligning to TRBD2. Germline assignment: CDR1 MGHRA and CDR2 YSYEKL. The CDR3 length is 17 residues. The J segment lost 3 bases and the V segment lost 0 bases, leaving 9 bases of the junction unmatched.